The present TCR beta chain was sequenced within a study of T-cell reconstitution after alpha-beta-depleted transplantation in children. Trimming stripped 5 bases from V and 7 bases from J, with 22 bases between. CDR1 SGHRS and CDR2 YFSETQ come from the germline V gene. This CDR3 has 16 amino acids. Preparation of the TCRbeta library involved a method that used unique molecular identifiers. MiXCR, applied by TCRdb to the PCR reads, yields one record per CDR3 protein. In the table there are about 500,000 distinct CDR3 sequences, approximately 32% of which are singletons. V and J are TRBV5-1 and TRBJ2-1; D uncertain. This TCR derives from a human donor who donated a stem cell graft to a child with aplastic anemia. The input for sequencing was PBMCs from the stem cell graft donor, taken from the stem cell graft. CDR3 DNA sequence: TGCGCCAGCAGTACCGGCCCTCTAACTGGTGAGAATGAGCAGTTCTTC. Its translation is CASSTGPLTGENEQFF.